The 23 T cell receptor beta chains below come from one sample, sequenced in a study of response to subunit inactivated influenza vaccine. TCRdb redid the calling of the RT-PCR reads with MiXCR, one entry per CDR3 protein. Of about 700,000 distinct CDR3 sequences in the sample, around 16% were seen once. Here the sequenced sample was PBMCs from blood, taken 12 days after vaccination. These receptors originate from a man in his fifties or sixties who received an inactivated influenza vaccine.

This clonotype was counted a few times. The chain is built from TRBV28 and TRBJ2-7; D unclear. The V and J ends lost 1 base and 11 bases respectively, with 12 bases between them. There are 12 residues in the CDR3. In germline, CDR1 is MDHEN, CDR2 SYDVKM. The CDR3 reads CASSLFGSSKYF. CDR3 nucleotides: TGTGCCAGCAGTTTATTTGGGTCCTCTAAGTACTTC.

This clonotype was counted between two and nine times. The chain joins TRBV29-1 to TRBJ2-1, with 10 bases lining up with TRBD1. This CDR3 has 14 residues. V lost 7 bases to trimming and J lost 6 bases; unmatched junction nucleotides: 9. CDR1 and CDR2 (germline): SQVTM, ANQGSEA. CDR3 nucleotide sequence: TGCAGCGGAGAAGACCGGGACAGGGGCAATGAGCAGTTCTTC. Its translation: CSGEDRDRGNEQFF.

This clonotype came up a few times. The CDR3 DNA follows: TGTGCCAGCAGCCGCCCTAGCGGGGGGGCGGAAGAGACCCAGTACTTC. Its translation is CASSRPSGGAEETQYF. The chain recombines TRBV7-9 with TRBJ2-5, with 12 positions matching TRBD2. The ends lost 5 bases at V and 3 bases at J; junction bases unmatched: 7. The CDR3 runs to 16 residues. Germline loops: CDR1 SEHNR, CDR2 FQNEAQ (reference sequence).

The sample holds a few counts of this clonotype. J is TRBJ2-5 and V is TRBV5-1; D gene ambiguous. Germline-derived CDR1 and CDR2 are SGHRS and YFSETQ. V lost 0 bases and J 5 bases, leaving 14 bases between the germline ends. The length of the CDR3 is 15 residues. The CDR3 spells CASSLALGRVETQYF. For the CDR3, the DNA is TGCGCCAGCAGCTTGGCCCTCGGCAGAGTTGAGACCCAGTACTTC.

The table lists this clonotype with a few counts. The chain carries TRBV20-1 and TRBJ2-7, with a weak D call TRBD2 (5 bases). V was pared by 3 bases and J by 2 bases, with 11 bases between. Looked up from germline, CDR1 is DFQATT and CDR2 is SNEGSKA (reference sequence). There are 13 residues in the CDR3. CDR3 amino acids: CSASGGRPYEQYF. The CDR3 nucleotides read TGCAGTGCTAGTGGCGGGCGACCCTACGAGCAGTACTTC.

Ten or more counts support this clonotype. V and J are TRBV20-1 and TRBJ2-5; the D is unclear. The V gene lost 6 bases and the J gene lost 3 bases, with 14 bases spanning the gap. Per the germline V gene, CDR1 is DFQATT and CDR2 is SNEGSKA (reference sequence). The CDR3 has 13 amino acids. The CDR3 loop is CSAPVWGEETQYF. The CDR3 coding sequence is TGCAGTGCGCCAGTGTGGGGTGAAGAGACCCAGTACTTC.

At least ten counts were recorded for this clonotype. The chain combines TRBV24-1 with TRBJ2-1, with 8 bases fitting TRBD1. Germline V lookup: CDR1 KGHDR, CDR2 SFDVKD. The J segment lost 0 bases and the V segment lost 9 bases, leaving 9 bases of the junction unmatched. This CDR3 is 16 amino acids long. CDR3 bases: TGTGCCACCCGCCCCGGACAGGGATTCTCCTACAATGAGCAGTTCTTC. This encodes CATRPGQGFSYNEQFF.

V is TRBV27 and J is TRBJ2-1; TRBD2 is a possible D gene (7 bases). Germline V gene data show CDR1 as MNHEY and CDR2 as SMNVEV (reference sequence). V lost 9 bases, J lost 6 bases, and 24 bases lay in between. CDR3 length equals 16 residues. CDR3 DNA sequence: TGTGCCAGTGGTCTTGGGCGGGGGCTCCCCGGCAATGAGCAGTTCTTC. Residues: CASGLGRGLPGNEQFF.

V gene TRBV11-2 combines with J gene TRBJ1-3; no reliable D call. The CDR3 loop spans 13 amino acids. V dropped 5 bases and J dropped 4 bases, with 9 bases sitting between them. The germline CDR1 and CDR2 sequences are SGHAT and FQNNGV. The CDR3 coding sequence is TGTGCCAGCAGCCGCCCGCCAGGAAACACCATATATTTT. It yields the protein CASSRPPGNTIYF.

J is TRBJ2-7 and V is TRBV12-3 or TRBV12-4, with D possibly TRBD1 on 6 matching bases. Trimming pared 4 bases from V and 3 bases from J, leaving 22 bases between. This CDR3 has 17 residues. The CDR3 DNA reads TGTGCCAGCAGTTGGCAGGGGCCGACCTTATCTTACTACGAGCAGTACTTC. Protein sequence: CASSWQGPTLSYYEQYF.

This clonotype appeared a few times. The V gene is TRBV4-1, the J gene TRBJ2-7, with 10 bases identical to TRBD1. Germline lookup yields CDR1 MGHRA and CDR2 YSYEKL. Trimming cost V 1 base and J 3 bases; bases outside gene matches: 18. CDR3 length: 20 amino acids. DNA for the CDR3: TGCGCCAGCAGCCAAGGGGGGAGACAGGGGGCTGGCTTTTACGTCTACGAGCAGTACTTC. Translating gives CASSQGGRQGAGFYVYEQYF.

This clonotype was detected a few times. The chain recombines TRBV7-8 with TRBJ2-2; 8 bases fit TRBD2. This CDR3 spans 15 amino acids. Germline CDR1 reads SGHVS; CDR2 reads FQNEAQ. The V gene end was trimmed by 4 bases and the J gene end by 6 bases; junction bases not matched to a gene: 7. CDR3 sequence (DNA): TGTGCCAGCAGCTACCATAGCGGGACGTCCGGGGAGCTGTTTTTT. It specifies CASSYHSGTSGELFF.

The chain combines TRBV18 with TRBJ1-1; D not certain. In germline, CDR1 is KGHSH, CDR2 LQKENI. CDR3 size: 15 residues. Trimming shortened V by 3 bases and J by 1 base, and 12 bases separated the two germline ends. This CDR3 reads CASSPWTAPNTEAFF. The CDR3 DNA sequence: TGTGCCAGCTCACCCTGGACCGCTCCGAACACTGAAGCTTTCTTT. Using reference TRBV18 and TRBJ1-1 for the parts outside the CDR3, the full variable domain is NAGVMQNPRHLVRRRGQEARLRCSPMKGHSHVYWYRQLPEEGLKFMVYLQKENIIDESGMPKERFSAEFPKEGPSILRIQQVVRGDSAAYFCASSPWTAPNTEAFFGQGTRLTVV.

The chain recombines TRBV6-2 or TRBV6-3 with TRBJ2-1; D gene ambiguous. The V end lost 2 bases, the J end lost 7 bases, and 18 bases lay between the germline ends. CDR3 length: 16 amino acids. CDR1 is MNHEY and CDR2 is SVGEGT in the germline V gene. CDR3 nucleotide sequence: TGTGCCAGCAGTTACGCTGGAGAGGCGCTAAAAAATGAGCAGTTCTTC. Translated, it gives CASSYAGEALKNEQFF.

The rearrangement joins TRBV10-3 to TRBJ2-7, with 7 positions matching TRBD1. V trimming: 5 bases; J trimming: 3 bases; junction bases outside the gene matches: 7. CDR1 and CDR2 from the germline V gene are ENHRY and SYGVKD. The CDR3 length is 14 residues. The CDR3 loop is CAISSAGQVYEQYF. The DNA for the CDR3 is TGTGCCATCAGTTCCGCCGGACAGGTCTACGAGCAGTACTTC.

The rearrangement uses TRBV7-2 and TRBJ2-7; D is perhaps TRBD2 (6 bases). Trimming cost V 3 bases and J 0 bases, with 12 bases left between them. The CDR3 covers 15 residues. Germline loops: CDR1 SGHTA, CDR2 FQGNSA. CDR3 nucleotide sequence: TGTGCCAGCAGCTTTGACCTAGCGACCTCCTACGAGCAGTACTTC. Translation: CASSFDLATSYEQYF.

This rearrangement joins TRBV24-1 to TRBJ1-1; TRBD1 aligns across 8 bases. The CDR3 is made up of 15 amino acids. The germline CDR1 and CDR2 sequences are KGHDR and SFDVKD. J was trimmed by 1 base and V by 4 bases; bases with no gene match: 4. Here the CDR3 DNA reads TGTGCCACCAGTGACGCCGGGACAGGGAACACTGAAGCTTTCTTT. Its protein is CATSDAGTGNTEAFF.

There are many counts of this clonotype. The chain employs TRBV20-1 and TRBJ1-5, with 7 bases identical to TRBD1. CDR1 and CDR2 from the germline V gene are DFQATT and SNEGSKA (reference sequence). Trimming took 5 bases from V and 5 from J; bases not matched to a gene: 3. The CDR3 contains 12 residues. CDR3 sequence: CSALQGDQPQHF. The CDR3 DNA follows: TGCAGTGCTCTCCAGGGGGATCAGCCCCAGCATTTT.

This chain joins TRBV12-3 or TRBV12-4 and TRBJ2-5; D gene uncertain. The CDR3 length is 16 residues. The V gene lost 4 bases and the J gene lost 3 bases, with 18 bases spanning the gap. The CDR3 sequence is CASSSAVLKPEETQYF. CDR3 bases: TGTGCCAGCAGTTCCGCCGTCTTAAAGCCAGAAGAGACCCAGTACTTC.

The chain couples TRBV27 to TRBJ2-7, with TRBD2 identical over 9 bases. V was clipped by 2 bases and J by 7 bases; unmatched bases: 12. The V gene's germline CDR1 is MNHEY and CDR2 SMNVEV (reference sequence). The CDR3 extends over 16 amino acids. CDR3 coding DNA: TGTGCCAGCAGTTTAATCGGGTTTAGCGGGAGCGGAGAGCAGTACTTC. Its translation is CASSLIGFSGSGEQYF.

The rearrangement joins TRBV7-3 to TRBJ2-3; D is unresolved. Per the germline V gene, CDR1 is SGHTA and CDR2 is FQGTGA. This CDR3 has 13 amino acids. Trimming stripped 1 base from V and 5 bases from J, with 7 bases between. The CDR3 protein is CASSLSVEDTQYF. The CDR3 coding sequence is TGTGCCAGCAGCTTAAGCGTGGAAGATACGCAGTATTTT.

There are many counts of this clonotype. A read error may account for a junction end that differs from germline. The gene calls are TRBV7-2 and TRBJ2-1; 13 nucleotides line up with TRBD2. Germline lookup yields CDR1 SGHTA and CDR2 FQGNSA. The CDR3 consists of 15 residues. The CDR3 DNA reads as TGTGCCAGTAGCTCACTAGCGGGAGGGCCAAATGAGCAGTTCTTC. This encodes CASSSLAGGPNEQFF.

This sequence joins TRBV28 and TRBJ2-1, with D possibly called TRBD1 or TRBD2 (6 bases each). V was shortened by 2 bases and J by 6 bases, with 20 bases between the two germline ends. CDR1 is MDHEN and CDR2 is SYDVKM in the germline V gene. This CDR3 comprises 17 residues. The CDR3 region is CASSLLSRGLLVNEQFF. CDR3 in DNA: TGTGCCAGCAGTTTACTTTCCAGGGGACTCCTTGTCAATGAGCAGTTCTTC. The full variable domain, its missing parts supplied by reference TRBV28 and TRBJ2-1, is DVKVTQSSRYLVKRTGEKVFLECVQDMDHENMFWYRQDPGLGLRLIYFSYDVKMKEKGDIPEGYSVSREKKERFSLILESASTNQTSMYLCASSLLSRGLLVNEQFFGPGTRLTVL.